These 21 T cell receptor beta chains were all obtained from the same sample, sequenced in a study of tumor and adjacent non-tumor tissue in lung cancer. A modified ARM-PCR protocol with three rounds of nested PCR amplified TCRbeta. Using its own MiXCR run on the multiplex PCR reads, TCRdb lists one record per CDR3 protein. Seen here are 68,000 or so distinct CDR3 sequences, about three fifths observed once, and the top ten hold over 20%. No cell sorting was done before RNA was extracted from the tissue. The source material was lung tumor tissue. The receptors derive from a man aged 45 to 65 with non-small cell lung cancer.

Note on this clonotype: Possible read error: a much larger clone is one base away. The chain carries TRBV6-1 and TRBJ1-5; tentatively, D is TRBD1 (6 bases). Trimming shortened V by 8 bases and J by 2 bases, and 22 bases separated the two germline ends. The germline V gene encodes CDR1 MNHNS and CDR2 SASEGT. The CDR3 loop spans 17 amino acids. The CDR3 sequence is CASLPGLGAGGNQPQHF. CDR3 nucleotides: TGTGCCAGCCTACCCGGACTGGGGGCTGGGGGCAATCAGCCCCAGCATTTT.

The V and J genes are TRBV10-3 and TRBJ1-6; the D is unclear. CDR3 size: 14 residues. Between the trimmed V and J ends, which lost 10 bases and 7 bases, there was a span of 17 bases. Per the germline V gene, CDR1 is ENHRY and CDR2 is SYGVKD. This CDR3 reads CATRAELVNSPLHF. The CDR3 DNA sequence: TGTGCCACCCGGGCAGAGTTAGTAAATTCACCCCTCCACTTT.

The chain recombines TRBV6-6 with TRBJ1-4; D is unclear. The CDR3 covers 15 residues. Germline values: CDR1 MNHNY, CDR2 SVGAGI (reference sequence). V lost 6 bases, J lost 7 bases, and 18 bases lay in between. The CDR3 loop is CASSPTEPGSEKLFF. The DNA of the CDR3 is TGTGCCAGCAGCCCCACAGAGCCTGGAAGTGAAAAACTGTTTTTT.

Comment on this clonotype: Relative to the germline gene, one junction end is altered; a read error may explain this. The V and J genes are TRBV11-2 and TRBJ2-7; D uncertain. The CDR3 extends over 12 amino acids. Per the germline V gene, CDR1 is SGHAT and CDR2 is FQNNGV. CDR3 in DNA: TGTACCAGCAGCTCCACCCCTGGCAAGCAGTACTTC. Its protein is CTSSSTPGKQYF.

This clonotype was picked up a small number of times. A much larger clone differs by one base, so this may be a read error. The V gene is TRBV13, the J gene TRBJ2-3; D gene unclear. The CDR3 extends over 14 amino acids. Germline CDR1 and CDR2: PRHDT and FYEKMQ (reference sequence). The CDR3 loop is CVSSLSGPTDTQYF. For the CDR3, the DNA is TGTGTCAGCAGCCTATCAGGACCCACAGATACGCAGTATTTT.

Notes on this clonotype: This may arise from a read error, as a much more abundant clone is one base away. This chain links TRBV5-5 with TRBJ2-5, with D tentatively TRBD1 (5 bases). The germline V and J ends were trimmed by 4 bases and 0 bases, with 19 bases remaining between them. The germline V gene encodes CDR1 SGHKS and CDR2 YYEKEE (reference sequence). The CDR3 length is 17 residues. CDR3 in DNA: TGTGCCAGCAGCCCTGGATTGGTAGTGGGGCACCAAGAGACCCAGTACTTC. Amino acids: CASSPGLVVGHQETQYF.

The rearrangement links TRBV6-6 to TRBJ2-3; D unclear. CDR3 length: 13 residues. V was cut by 10 bases and J by 2 bases, with 13 bases left in between. Germline loops: CDR1 MNHNY, CDR2 SVGAGI (reference sequence). The CDR3 nucleotides are TGTGCCATCAGGTACTATGTCACAGATACGCAGTATTTT. It encodes CAIRYYVTDTQYF.

In this sample, this clonotype turned up many times. The chain combines TRBV7-9 with TRBJ2-3; 8 bases are shared with TRBD2. The junction had 6 bases not matched to a gene; V was cut back by 7 bases and J by 0 bases. Germline CDR1 is SEHNR and CDR2 is FQNEAQ (reference sequence). The CDR3 loop spans 15 amino acids. CDR3 sequence reads: CASNDPSGSTDTQYF. DNA of the CDR3: TGTGCCAGCAACGACCCTAGCGGGAGCACAGATACGCAGTATTTT.

This chain links TRBV5-6 with TRBJ2-4, with a weak D call TRBD1 (6 bases). V lost 4 bases and J 10 bases, leaving 24 bases between the germline ends. The CDR3 has 16 amino acids. Germline values: CDR1 SGHDT, CDR2 YYEEEE. Here the CDR3 DNA reads TGTGCCAGCAGCCGGAATAGGGACAATCTAGGTAAAATTCAGTACTTC. This gives the protein CASSRNRDNLGKIQYF.

This clonotype was found many times. This chain links TRBV6-2 or TRBV6-3 with TRBJ2-3; TRBD2 might be the D (6 bases). CDR1 is MNHEY and CDR2 is SVGEGT in the germline V gene. V was cut by 3 bases and J by 0 bases, with 10 bases left in between. The CDR3 sequence is 15 residues long. CDR3 amino acids: CASSYLGGSTDTQYF. The CDR3 nucleotides read TGTGCCAGCAGTTATCTCGGGGGAAGCACAGATACGCAGTATTTT.

This clonotype was detected once. An end of the junction does not agree with germline; a read error may underlie this. The chain links TRBV11-1 to TRBJ2-1; D possibly corresponds to TRBD1 (6 bases). Germline assignment: CDR1 SGHAT and CDR2 FQDESV (reference sequence). The CDR3 loop spans 14 amino acids. CDR3 amino acids: CASSPERTDNVQFF. CDR3 DNA sequence: TGTGCCAGCAGCCCAGAACGGACAGACAATGTGCAGTTCTTC.

This clonotype has more than one count but fewer than ten. This may be a read error: a much more frequent sequence differs by one nucleotide. The chain combines TRBV6-6 with TRBJ2-2; 9 bases match TRBD1. This CDR3 contains 15 residues. From germline, CDR1 is MNHNY and CDR2 SVGAGI (reference sequence). The CDR3, as DNA: TGTGCCAGCAGTTCCCGGGACAGGGAGTCCGGGGAGCTGTCTTTT. Its protein is CASSSRDRESGELSF.

Ten or more counts support this clonotype. This chain links TRBV12-3 or TRBV12-4 with TRBJ1-1; no clear D gene. V lost 1 base and J lost 1, with 10 bases in between. This CDR3 has 15 residues. The CDR3 protein is CASSLVPAANTEAFF. DNA of the CDR3: TGTGCCAGCAGTTTAGTCCCGGCAGCGAACACTGAAGCTTTCTTT.

Notes on this clonotype: The junction differs from germline at one of its ends, possibly a read error. The chain employs TRBV6-1 and TRBJ2-7; 7 nucleotides match TRBD1. Germline CDR1 MNHNS, CDR2 SASEGT. The CDR3 extends over 12 amino acids. The CDR3 protein is CASGQVLYEKYF. CDR3 in DNA: TGTGCCAGCGGACAGGTGTTATACGAGAAGTACTTC.

The rearrangement links TRBV30 to TRBJ2-2; perhaps TRBD1 as D (5 bases). V was cut by 2 bases and J by 3 bases, with 13 bases left in between. This CDR3 is 15 amino acids long. Germline V gene data show CDR1 as GTSNPN and CDR2 as SVGIG (reference sequence). This CDR3 reads CAWSIREEDTGELFF. In DNA, the CDR3 is TGTGCCTGGAGTATCAGGGAAGAGGACACCGGGGAGCTGTTTTTT. Complete variable domain (other parts from reference TRBV30 and TRBJ2-2): SQTIHQWPATLVQPVGSPLSLECTVEGTSNPNLYWYRQAAGRGLQLLFYSVGIGQISSEVPQNLSASRPQDRQFILSSKKLLLSDSGFYLCAWSIREEDTGELFFGEGSRLTVL.

This clonotype turned up a few times. The chain employs TRBV20-1 and TRBJ1-2; 7 positions match TRBD1. The V and J ends lost 4 bases and 0 bases, in that order; junction bases with no gene match: 8. The V gene's germline CDR1 is DFQATT and CDR2 SNEGSKA (reference sequence). CDR3 length: 15 amino acids. The CDR3 loop reads CSAIYDRATNYGYTF. CDR3 DNA: TGCAGTGCTATATATGACAGGGCTACTAACTATGGCTACACCTTC.

Worth noting for this clonotype: Sequence at one end of the junction differs from germline and may be a read error. The chain is built from TRBV10-1 and TRBJ2-2; TRBD2 matches at 7 bases. Germline-derived CDR1 and CDR2 are WNHNN and SYGVQD (reference sequence). This CDR3 is 14 amino acids long. CDR3 bases: TGCGCCAGCAGGGCGACTAGCCTCACCGGGGAGCTGCTTTTT. Translation gives CASRATSLTGELLF.

As concerns this clonotype: The missing conserved phenylalanine or tryptophan at the end of this CDR3 makes a read error likely. This sequence joins TRBV28 and TRBJ2-5; D is undetermined. Germline V gene sequence: CDR1 MDHEN, CDR2 SYDVKM. This CDR3 region has 16 residues. The CDR3 sequence: CAGSLIRAGRQETQYS. CDR3 nucleotides: TGTGCCGGCAGTTTAATTCGTGCCGGCCGCCAAGAGACCCAGTACTCC.

There are a few counts of this clonotype. Being one base from a much bigger clone, this may be a read error. Here the CDR3 reads CASSLIQGSTDTQHF. CDR3 bases: TGTGCCAGCAGTTTAATTCAAGGGAGCACAGATACGCAGCATTTT. J is TRBJ2-3 and V is TRBV28; D not resolved. The J call is uncertain, as TRBJ1-5 better fits the DNA end. There are 15 residues in the CDR3. Germline V gene lookup returns CDR1 MDHEN and CDR2 SYDVKM.

Regarding this clonotype: Mismatch with germline at one junction end may stem from a read error. This chain joins TRBV6-2 or TRBV6-3 and TRBJ2-7, with D tentatively TRBD1 or TRBD2 (6 bases each). There are 13 residues in the CDR3. Germline lookup yields CDR1 MNHEY and CDR2 SVGEGT. The CDR3, as DNA: TGTGCTAGCAGCCCGAGGGGGGTCAGCGAGCAGTACTTC. Translating it yields CASSPRGVSEQYF.

This clonotype was picked up one time. A much larger clonotype is one base distant, so this may be a read error. The chain has TRBV5-6 and TRBJ1-5, with D unclear. Germline V gene lookup returns CDR1 SGHDT and CDR2 YYEEEE. Trimming took 4 bases from V and 9 from J, leaving 17 bases between them. This CDR3 is built from 14 residues. The DNA of the CDR3 is TGTGCCAGCAGCAGGACGGGAGGGAGTCTGCCCCAGCATTTT. It encodes CASSRTGGSLPQHF.